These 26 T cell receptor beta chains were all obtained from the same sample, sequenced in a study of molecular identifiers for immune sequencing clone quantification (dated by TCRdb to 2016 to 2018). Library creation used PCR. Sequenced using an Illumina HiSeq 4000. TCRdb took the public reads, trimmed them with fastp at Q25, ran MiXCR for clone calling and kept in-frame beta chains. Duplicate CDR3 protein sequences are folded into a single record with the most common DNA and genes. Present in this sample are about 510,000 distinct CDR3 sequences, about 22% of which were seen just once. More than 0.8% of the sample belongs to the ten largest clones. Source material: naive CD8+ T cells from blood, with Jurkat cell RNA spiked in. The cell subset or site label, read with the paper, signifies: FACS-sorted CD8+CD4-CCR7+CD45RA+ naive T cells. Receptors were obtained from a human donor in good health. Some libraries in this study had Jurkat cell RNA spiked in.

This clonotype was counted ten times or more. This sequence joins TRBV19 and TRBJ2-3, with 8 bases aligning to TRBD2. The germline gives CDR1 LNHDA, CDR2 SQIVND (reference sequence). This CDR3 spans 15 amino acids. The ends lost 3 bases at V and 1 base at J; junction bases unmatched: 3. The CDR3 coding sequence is TGTGCCAGTAGTATCGGGACTAGAGGCACAGATACGCAGTATTTT. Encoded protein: CASSIGTRGTDTQYF.

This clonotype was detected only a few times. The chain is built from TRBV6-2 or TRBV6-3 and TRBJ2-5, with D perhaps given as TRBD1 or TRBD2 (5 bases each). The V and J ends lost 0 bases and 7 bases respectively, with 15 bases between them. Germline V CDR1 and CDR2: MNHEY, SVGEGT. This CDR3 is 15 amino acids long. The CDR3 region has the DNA TGTGCCAGCAGTTACTCGGGGGATTTTACTGGGACCCAGTACTTC. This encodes CASSYSGDFTGTQYF.

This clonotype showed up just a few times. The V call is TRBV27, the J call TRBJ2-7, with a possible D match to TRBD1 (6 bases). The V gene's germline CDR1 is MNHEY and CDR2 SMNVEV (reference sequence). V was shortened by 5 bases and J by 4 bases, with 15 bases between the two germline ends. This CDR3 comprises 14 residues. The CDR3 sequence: CASSLRQEPYEQYF. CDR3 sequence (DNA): TGTGCCAGCAGTCTCAGACAGGAGCCATACGAGCAGTACTTC.

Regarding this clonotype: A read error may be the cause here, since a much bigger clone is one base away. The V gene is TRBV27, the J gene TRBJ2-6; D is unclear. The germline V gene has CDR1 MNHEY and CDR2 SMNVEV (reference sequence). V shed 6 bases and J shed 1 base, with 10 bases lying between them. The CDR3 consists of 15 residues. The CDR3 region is CASSSQWSGANVLTF. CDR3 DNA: TGTGCCAGCAGCTCACAGTGGTCTGGGGCCAACGTCCTGACTTTC.

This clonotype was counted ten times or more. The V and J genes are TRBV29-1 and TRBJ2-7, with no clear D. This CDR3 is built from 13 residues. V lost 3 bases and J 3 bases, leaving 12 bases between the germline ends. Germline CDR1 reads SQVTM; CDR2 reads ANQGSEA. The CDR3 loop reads CSVEIQSDYEQYF. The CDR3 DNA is TGCAGCGTTGAGATACAATCCGACTACGAGCAGTACTTC.

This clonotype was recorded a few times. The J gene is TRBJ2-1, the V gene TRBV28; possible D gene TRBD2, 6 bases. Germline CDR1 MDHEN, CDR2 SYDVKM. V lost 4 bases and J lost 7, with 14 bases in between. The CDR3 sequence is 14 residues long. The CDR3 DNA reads TGTGCCAGCAGTTCGGGACTTCTCGGGAATGAGCAGTTCTTC. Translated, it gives CASSSGLLGNEQFF.

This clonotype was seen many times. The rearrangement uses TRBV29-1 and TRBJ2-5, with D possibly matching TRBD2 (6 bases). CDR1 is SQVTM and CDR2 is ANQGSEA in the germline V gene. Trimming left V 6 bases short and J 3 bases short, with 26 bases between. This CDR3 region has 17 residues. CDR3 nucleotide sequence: TGCAGCGTCCATCTGGGGTTCCAGCGGGTGATGGAAGAGACCCAGTACTTC. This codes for CSVHLGFQRVMEETQYF.

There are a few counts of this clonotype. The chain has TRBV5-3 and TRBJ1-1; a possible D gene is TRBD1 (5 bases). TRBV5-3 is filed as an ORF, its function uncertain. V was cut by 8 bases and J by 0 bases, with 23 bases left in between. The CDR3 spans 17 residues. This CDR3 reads CASSRPTDQIMNTEAFF. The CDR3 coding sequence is TGTGCCAGCAGCAGACCGACAGACCAGATAATGAACACTGAAGCTTTCTTT.

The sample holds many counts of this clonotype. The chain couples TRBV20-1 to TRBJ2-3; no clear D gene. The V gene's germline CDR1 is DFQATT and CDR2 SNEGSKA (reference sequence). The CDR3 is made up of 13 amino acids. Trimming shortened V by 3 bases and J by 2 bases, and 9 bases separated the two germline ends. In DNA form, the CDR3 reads TGCAGTGCTAGCCACCTTGTCACAGATACGCAGTATTTT. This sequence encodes CSASHLVTDTQYF.

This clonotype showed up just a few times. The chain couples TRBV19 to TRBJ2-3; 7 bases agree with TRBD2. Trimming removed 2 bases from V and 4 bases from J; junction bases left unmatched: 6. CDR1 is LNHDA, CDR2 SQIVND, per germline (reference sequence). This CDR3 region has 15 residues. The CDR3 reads CASSIREERPDTQYF. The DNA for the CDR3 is TGTGCCAGTAGTATACGGGAGGAACGCCCAGATACGCAGTATTTT.

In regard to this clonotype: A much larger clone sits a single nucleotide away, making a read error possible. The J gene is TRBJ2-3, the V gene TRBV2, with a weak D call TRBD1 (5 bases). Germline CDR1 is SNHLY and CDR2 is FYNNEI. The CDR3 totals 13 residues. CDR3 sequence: CASSEYYTGTQYF. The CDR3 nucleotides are TGTGCCAGCAGTGAATACTACACAGGTACGCAGTATTTT.

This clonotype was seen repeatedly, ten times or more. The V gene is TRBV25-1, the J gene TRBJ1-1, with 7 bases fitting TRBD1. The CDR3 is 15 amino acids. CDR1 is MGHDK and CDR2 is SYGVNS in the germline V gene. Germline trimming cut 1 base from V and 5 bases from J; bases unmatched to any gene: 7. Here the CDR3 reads CASSESPQGVTEAFF. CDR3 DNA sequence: TGTGCCAGCAGTGAATCGCCCCAGGGGGTAACTGAAGCTTTCTTT.

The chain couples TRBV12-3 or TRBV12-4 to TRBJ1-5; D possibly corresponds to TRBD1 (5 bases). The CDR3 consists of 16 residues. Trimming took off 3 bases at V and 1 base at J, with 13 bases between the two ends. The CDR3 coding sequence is TGTGCCAGCAGTTTGGTGGGGGTGGTGAGCAATCAGCCCCAGCATTTT. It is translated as CASSLVGVVSNQPQHF.

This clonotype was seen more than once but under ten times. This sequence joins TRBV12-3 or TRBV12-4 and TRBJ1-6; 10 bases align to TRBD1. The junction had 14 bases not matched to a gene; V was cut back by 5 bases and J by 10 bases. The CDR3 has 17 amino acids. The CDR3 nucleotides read TGTGCCAGCAGTCGCCGACAGGGGGCTCCCCTCGGGTCACCCCTCCACTTT. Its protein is CASSRRQGAPLGSPLHF.

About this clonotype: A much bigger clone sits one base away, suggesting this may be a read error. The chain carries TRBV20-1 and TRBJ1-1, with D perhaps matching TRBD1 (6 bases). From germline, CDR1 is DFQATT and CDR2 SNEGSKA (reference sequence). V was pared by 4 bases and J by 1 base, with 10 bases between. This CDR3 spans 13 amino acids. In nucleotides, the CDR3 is TGCAGTGCTAAAGGGACATCGAACACTGAAGCTTTCTTT. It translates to CSAKGTSNTEAFF.

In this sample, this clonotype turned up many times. The CDR3: CSAEEGAGSSYEQYF. CDR3 bases: TGCAGTGCTGAAGAGGGGGCGGGAAGCTCCTACGAGCAGTACTTC. The chain employs TRBV20-1 and TRBJ2-7; TRBD1 might be the D (7 bases). The CDR3 is 15 amino acids. Trimming removed 5 bases at V and 0 bases at J, with 17 bases between. Germline values: CDR1 DFQATT, CDR2 SNEGSKA (reference sequence).

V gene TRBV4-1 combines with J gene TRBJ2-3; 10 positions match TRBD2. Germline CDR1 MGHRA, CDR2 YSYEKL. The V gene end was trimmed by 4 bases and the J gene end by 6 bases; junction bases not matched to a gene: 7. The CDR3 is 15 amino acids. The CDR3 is CASSLAGGTPDTQYF. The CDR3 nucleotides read TGCGCCAGCAGCCTAGCGGGGGGAACCCCCGATACGCAGTATTTT.

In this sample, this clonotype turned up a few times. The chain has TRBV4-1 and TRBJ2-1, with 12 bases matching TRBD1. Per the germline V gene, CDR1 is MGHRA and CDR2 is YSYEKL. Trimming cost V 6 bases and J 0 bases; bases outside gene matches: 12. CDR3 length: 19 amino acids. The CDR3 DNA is TGCGCCAGCAGGGAGATCGGGACAGGGGGCAAACGCTCCTACAATGAGCAGTTCTTC. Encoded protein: CASREIGTGGKRSYNEQFF.

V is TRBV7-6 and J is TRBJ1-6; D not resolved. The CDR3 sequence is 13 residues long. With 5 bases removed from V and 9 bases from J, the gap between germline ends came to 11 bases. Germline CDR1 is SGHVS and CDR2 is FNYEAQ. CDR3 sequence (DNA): TGTGCCAGCAGCCCGGCGGCTCGTTCACCCCTCCACTTT. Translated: CASSPAARSPLHF.

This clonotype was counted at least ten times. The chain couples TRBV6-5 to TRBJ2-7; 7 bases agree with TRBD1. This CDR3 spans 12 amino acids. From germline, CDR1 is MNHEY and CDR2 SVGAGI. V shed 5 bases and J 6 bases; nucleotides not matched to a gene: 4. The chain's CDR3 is CASSDTGAEQYF. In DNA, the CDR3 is TGTGCCAGCAGTGACACAGGGGCCGAGCAGTACTTC.

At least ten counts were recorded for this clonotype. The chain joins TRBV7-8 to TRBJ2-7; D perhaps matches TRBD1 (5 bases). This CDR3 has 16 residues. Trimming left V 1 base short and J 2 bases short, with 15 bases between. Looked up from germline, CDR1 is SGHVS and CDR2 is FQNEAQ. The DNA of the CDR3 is TGTGCCAGCAGCTTAGTAGTTGGTGAGACAGCCTACGAGCAGTACTTC. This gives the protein CASSLVVGETAYEQYF.

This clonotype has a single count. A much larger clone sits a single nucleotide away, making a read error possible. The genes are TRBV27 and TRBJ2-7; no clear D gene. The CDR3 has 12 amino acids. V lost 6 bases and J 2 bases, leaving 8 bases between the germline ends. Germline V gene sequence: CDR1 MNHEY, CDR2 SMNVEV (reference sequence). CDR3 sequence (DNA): TGTGCCAGCAGAGGACCGACCTACGAGCAGTACTTC. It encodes CASRGPTYEQYF.

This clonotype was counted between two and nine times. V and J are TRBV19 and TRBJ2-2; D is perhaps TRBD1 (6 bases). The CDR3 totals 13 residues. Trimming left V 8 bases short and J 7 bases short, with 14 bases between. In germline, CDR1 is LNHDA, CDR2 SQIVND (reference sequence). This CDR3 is CASATGMNGELFF. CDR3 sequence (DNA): TGTGCCAGTGCCACAGGGATGAACGGGGAGCTGTTTTTT.

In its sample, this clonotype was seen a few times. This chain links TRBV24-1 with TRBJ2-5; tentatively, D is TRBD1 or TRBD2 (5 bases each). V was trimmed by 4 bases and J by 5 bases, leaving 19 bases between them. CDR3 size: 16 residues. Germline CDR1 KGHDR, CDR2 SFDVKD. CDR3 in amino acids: CATSEGTDQFGETQYF. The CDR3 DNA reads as TGTGCCACCAGTGAGGGGACGGATCAATTCGGGGAGACCCAGTACTTC.

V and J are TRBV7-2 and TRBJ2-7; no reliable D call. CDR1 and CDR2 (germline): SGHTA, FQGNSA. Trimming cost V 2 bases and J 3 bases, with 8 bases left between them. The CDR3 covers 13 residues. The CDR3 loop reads CASSLFVGYEQYF. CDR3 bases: TGTGCCAGCAGCTTATTCGTGGGCTACGAGCAGTACTTC.

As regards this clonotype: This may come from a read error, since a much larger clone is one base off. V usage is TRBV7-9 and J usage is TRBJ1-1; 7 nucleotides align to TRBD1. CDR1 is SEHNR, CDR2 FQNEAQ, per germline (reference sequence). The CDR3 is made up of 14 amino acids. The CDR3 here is CTSSFLQGSTEAFF. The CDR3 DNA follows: TGTACCAGCAGCTTTTTACAGGGGAGCACTGAAGCTTTCTTT.